This T cell receptor beta chain was captured in a study of T cell repertoires in cytomegalovirus infection. General study results and limits: There were carriers of CMV plus the relevant HLA, and cumulative public TCR beta family frequency identified them.

Germline V gene sequence: CDR1 LGHNA, CDR2 YNFKEQ. CDR3 length: 15 residues. J lost 4 bases, V lost 0 bases, and 4 bases had no gene match. One entry per CDR3 protein results from TCRdb running MiXCR on the reads. Among about 110,000 distinct CDR3 sequences listed, 25% to 30% were seen once. As for this clonotype: Antigen unknown.

This specimen was CD8+ T cells from cultured PBMCs, taken from culture after CMV antigen stimulation. V is TRBV4-2 and J is TRBJ1-1, with TRBD1 matching 8 bases. The TCR comes from a human donor in good health (CMV status not recorded). Some clones in this sample may be carry-over from other donors' samples. The CDR3 DNA reads as TGTGCCAGCAGCCAAGAGGACAGGGTAGGCACTGAAGCTTTCTTT. Amino acids: CASSQEDRVGTEAFF.